This T cell receptor (beta chain) was sequenced in a study of regulatory T cells in long-lasting Graves disease. Time point of the sample: persistent/refractory GD, antithyroid drugs over 5 years with positive TRAb. PBMC RNA served as the TCR library source. iRepertoire HTBI primers and Arm-PCR of CDR3 regions built TCR beta libraries. TCRdb ran MiXCR on the multiplex PCR reads and lists one entry per CDR3 protein. Of 300,000 or so distinct CDR3 sequences in the sample, around 20% were seen once. This clonotype was recorded only once. The antigen is not known. Study results and limitations: Few sampled subjects may have lowered accuracy.

The CDR3 runs 16 residues. The junction had 10 bases not matched to a gene; V was cut back by 2 bases and J by 0 bases. The V gene's germline CDR1 is DFQATT and CDR2 SNEGSKA (reference sequence). Sequences were derived from peripheral blood mononuclear cells (PBMCs), sampled when the disease was refractory, from a patient treated with antithyroid drugs. The sequence was collected from a female donor with Graves disease. The V and J genes are TRBV20-1 and TRBJ2-7; 7 bases align to TRBD1. In DNA, the CDR3 is TGCAGTGCTAGATTCCCCGGGACAGCGTTCTCCTACGAGCAGTACTTC. It yields the protein CSARFPGTAFSYEQYF.